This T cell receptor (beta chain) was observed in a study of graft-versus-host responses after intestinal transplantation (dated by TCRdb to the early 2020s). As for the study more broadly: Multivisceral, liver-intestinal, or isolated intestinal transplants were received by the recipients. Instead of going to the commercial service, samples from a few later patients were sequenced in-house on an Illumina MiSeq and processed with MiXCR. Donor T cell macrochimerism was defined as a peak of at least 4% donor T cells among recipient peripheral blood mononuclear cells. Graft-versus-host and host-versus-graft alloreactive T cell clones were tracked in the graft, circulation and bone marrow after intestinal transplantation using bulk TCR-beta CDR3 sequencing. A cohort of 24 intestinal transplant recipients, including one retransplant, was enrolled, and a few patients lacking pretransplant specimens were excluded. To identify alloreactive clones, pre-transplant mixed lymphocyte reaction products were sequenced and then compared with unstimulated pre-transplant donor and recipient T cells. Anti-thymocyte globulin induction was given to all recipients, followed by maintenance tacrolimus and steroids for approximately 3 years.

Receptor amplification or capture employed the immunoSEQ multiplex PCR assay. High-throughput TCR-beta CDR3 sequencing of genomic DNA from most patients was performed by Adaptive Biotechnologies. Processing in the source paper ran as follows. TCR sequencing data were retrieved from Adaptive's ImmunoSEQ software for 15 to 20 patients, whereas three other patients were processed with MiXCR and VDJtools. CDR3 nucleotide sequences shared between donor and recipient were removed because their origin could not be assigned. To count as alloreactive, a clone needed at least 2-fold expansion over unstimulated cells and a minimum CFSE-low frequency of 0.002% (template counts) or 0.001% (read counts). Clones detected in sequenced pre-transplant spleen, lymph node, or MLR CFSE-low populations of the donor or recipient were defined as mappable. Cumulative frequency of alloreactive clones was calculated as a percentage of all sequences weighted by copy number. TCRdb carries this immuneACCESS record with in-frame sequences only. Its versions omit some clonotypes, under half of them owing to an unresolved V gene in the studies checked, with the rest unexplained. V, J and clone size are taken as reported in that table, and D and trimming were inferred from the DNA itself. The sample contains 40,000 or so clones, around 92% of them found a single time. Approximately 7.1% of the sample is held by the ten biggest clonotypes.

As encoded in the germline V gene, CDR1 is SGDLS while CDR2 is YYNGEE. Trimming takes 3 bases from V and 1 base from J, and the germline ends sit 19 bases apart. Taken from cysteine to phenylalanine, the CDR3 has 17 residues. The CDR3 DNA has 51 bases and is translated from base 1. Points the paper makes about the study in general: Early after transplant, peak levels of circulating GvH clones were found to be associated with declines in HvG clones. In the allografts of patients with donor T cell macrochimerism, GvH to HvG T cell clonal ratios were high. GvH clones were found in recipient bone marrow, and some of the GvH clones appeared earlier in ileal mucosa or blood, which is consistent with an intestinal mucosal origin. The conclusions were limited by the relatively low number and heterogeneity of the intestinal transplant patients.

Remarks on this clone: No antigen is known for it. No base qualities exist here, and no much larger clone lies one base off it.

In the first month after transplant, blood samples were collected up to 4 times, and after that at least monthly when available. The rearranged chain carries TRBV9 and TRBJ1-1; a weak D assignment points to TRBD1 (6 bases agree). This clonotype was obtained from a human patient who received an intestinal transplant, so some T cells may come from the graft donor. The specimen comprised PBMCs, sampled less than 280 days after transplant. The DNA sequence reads TGTGCCAGCAGCGGGGGTTCAGGGGCGTCAAAGAACACTGAAGCTTTCTTT. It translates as CASSGGSGASKNTEAFF.